This T cell receptor beta chain comes out of a study of blood T cell repertoires in COVID-19. Produced via immunoSEQ multiplex PCR; TCRdb's table is partial and in-frame only. The table has 130,000 or so clones, around four fifths seen once. The sequencing input was peripheral blood. The receptor was isolated from a man aged 55 to 70 with active or convalescent COVID-19.

The CDR3 spells CATSPRTAQETQYF. DNA of the CDR3: TGTGCCACCAGCCCCCGAACAGCCCAAGAGACCCAGTACTTC. This chain links TRBV15 with TRBJ2-5; no firm D call. Trimming cost V 5 bases and J 1 base, with 11 bases left between them. This CDR3 comprises 14 residues. The germline V gene has CDR1 LNHNV and CDR2 YYDKDF (reference sequence).